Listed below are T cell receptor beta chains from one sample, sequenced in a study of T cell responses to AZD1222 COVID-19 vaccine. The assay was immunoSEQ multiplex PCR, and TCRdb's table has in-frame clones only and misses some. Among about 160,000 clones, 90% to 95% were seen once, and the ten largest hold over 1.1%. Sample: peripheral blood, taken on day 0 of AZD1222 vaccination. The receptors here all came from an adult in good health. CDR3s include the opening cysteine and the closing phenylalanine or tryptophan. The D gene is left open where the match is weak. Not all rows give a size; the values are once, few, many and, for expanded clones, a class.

CASSTRDRLNEKLFF | TGTGCCAGTAGTACAAGGGACAGGCTGAATGAAAAACTGTTTTTT | TRBD1 | TRBJ1-4 | TRBV19 | 15 | -
CASSPHGSSYEQYF | TGTGCCAGTAGTCCCCACGGATCCTCCTACGAGCAGTACTTC | - | TRBJ2-7 | TRBV19 | 14 | -
CASSLEAGGPFTDTQYF | TGTGCCAGCAGCTTAGAAGCGGGAGGCCCCTTCACAGATACGCAGTATTTT | TRBD2 | TRBJ2-3 | TRBV7-2 | 17 | -
CASSLDSGRVGEQYF | TGTGCCAGCAGCTTAGATAGCGGGAGGGTTGGCGAGCAGTACTTC | TRBD2 | TRBJ2-7 | TRBV7-2 | 15 | -
CASSVQTFTEAFF | TGTGCCAGCAGTGTGCAGACCTTCACTGAAGCTTTCTTT | - | TRBJ1-1 | TRBV28 | 13 | -
CATSDRKAQGYEQYF | TGTGCCACCAGTGATCGGAAGGCTCAGGGCTACGAGCAGTACTTC | - | TRBJ2-7 | TRBV24-1 | 15 | -
CASSSIQGAQYF | TGTGCCAGCAGTTCAATACAGGGCGCGCAGTACTTC | - | TRBJ2-7 | TRBV6-2/TRBV6-3 | 12 | -
CASSEGARGGHEQYF | TGTGCCAGCAGCGAAGGGGCCAGGGGAGGCCACGAGCAGTACTTC | - | TRBJ2-7 | TRBV11-3 | 15 | -
CASTGNTEAFF | TGTGCCAGCACAGGGAACACTGAAGCTTTCTTT | - | TRBJ1-1 | TRBV7-9 | 11 | -
CASTEDATYEQYF | TGTGCCAGCACTGAGGACGCAACCTACGAGCAGTACTTC | - | TRBJ2-7 | TRBV28 | 13 | -
CASSNAGGDEKLFF | TGTGCCAGCAGTAATGCAGGGGGTGATGAAAAACTGTTTTTT | TRBD1 | TRBJ1-4 | TRBV6-5 | 14 | -
CASSPPGLGDEGGYTF | TGTGCCAGCAGTCCCCCGGGGTTAGGAGACGAGGGTGGCTACACCTTC | - | TRBJ1-2 | TRBV25-1 | 16 | -
CASDESQETQYF | TGTGCCAGCGACGAAAGCCAAGAGACCCAGTACTTC | - | TRBJ2-5 | TRBV7-9 | 12 | once
CASSLGWTSGSGSYEQYF | TGTGCCAGCAGCTTGGGTTGGACTAGCGGGAGCGGTTCCTACGAGCAGTACTTC | TRBD2 | TRBJ2-7 | TRBV5-5 | 18 | -
CASSFGPADVYEQYF | TGTGCCAGCAGCTTTGGCCCTGCCGACGTCTACGAGCAGTACTTC | - | TRBJ2-7 | TRBV7-3 | 15 | few
CASSPTWDRGPGNTIYF | TGTGCCAGCAGCCCGACATGGGACAGGGGGCCTGGAAACACCATATATTTT | TRBD1 | TRBJ1-3 | TRBV9 | 17 | -
CASTLVDHYNEQFF | TGTGCCAGCACGCTAGTGGACCACTACAATGAGCAGTTCTTC | - | TRBJ2-1 | TRBV28 | 14 | -
CASTPRGYTEAFF | TGTGCCAGCACCCCCAGGGGGTACACTGAAGCTTTCTTT | TRBD1 | TRBJ1-1 | TRBV25-1 | 13 | -
CASSLAYEQYF | TGTGCCAGCAGCTTAGCGTACGAGCAGTACTTC | - | TRBJ2-7 | TRBV11-3 | 11 | -
CASSPLSSDRAYGYTF | TGTGCCAGCAGTCCCCTCTCATCTGACAGGGCCTATGGCTACACCTTC | TRBD1 | TRBJ1-2 | TRBV28 | 16 | -
CASSQGQGAVDTIYF | TGTGCCAGCAGCCAAGGACAGGGGGCCGTAGACACCATATATTTT | TRBD1 | TRBJ1-3 | TRBV4-2 | 15 | few
CASSSLPRGNYGYTF | TGTGCCAGCAGCTCACTTCCCAGGGGGAACTATGGCTACACCTTC | TRBD1 | TRBJ1-2 | TRBV11-3 | 15 | -
CASSLGTLSNQPQHF | TGCGCCAGCAGCTTGGGCACCTTAAGCAATCAGCCCCAGCATTTT | - | TRBJ1-5 | TRBV5-1 | 15 | -
CAWSGGGNQPQHF | TGTGCCTGGAGTGGTGGGGGCAATCAGCCCCAGCATTTT | - | TRBJ1-5 | TRBV30 | 13 | once
CASSDTGTGHPYEQYF | TGTGCCAGCAGTGATACCGGGACAGGGCATCCCTACGAGCAGTACTTC | TRBD1 | TRBJ2-7 | TRBV27 | 16 | -
CASSPTSGRFSEQFF | TGCGCCAGCAGCCCTACTAGCGGGAGGTTTTCTGAGCAGTTCTTC | TRBD2 | TRBJ2-1 | TRBV5-1 | 15 | -
CASSQGGGRETQYF | TGTGCCAGCAGCCAAGGCGGGGGGCGAGAGACCCAGTACTTC | TRBD2 | TRBJ2-5 | TRBV3-1/TRBV3-2 | 14 | -
CASSQCNIGDRDLYNEQFF | TGCGCCAGCAGTCAATGTAACATAGGGGACAGGGACTTGTACAATGAGCAGTTCTTC | TRBD1 | TRBJ2-1 | TRBV23-1 | 19 | -
CASSRDDRESSPLHF | TGTGCCAGCAGCCGCGACGACAGGGAGAGTTCACCCCTCCACTTT | TRBD1 | TRBJ1-6 | TRBV7-2 | 15 | -
CATHPWGLNEKLFF | TGTGCCACCCATCCTTGGGGCCTTAATGAAAAACTGTTTTTT | - | TRBJ1-4 | TRBV19 | 14 | once
CASRPFGSPNYGYTF | TGTGCCAGCAGGCCCTTTGGGTCTCCTAACTATGGCTACACCTTC | - | TRBJ1-2 | TRBV27 | 15 | -
CASSLEGTGNTIYF | TGTGCCAGCAGCTTGGAAGGGACTGGAAACACCATATATTTT | - | TRBJ1-3 | TRBV5-5 | 14 | -
CASSPAASGGSQEQFF | TGTGCCAGCTCACCAGCAGCTAGCGGGGGAAGTCAGGAGCAGTTCTTC | TRBD2 | TRBJ2-1 | TRBV18 | 16 | -
CASSVRGTGEQYF | TGTGCCAGCAGCGTCAGGGGGACGGGAGAGCAGTACTTC | TRBD1 | TRBJ2-7 | TRBV9 | 13 | -
CASSIPSQPQHF | TGTGCCAGTAGTATACCGAGTCAGCCCCAGCATTTT | - | TRBJ1-5 | TRBV19 | 12 | -
CASSFDQGYEQYF | TGTGCCAGCAGCTTCGACCAGGGGTACGAGCAGTACTTC | - | TRBJ2-7 | TRBV7-6 | 13 | -
CASSLVSARTDTQYF | TGTGCCAGCAGCTTAGTATCGGCCCGCACAGATACGCAGTATTTT | - | TRBJ2-3 | TRBV7-9 | 15 | -
CASSVLSGQGDTGELFF | TGTGCCAGCAGCGTACTTTCGGGACAGGGGGACACCGGGGAGCTGTTTTTT | TRBD1 | TRBJ2-2 | TRBV9 | 17 | -
CASSSAHTGGSDTQYF | TGTGCCAGCAGCTCAGCCCATACAGGGGGATCAGATACGCAGTATTTT | TRBD1 | TRBJ2-3 | TRBV11-3 | 16 | once
CASSSLNRWGSYNEQFF | TGTGCCAGCAGCTCACTAAACCGGTGGGGCTCCTACAATGAGCAGTTCTTC | - | TRBJ2-1 | TRBV11-3 | 17 | -
CATETAETYEQYF | TGTGCCACCGAGACGGCCGAAACCTACGAGCAGTACTTC | - | TRBJ2-7 | TRBV6-6 | 13 | -
CASSSGSGANVLTF | TGTGCCAGCAGTTCCGGCTCTGGGGCCAACGTCCTGACTTTC | - | TRBJ2-6 | TRBV28 | 14 | -
CASSQVYEQYF | TGTGCCAGCAGTCAGGTCTACGAGCAGTACTTC | - | TRBJ2-7 | TRBV28 | 11 | -
CSASLVAYGYTF | TGCAGTGCTAGTTTGGTGGCCTATGGCTACACCTTC | - | TRBJ1-2 | TRBV20-1 | 12 | -
CASSQDRDYEQYF | TGCGCCAGCAGCCAAGATAGGGATTACGAGCAGTACTTC | - | TRBJ2-7 | TRBV4-3 | 13 | -
CASSVGPDSDYEQYF | TGTGCCAGCAGCGTAGGTCCGGACAGCGACTACGAGCAGTACTTC | - | TRBJ2-7 | TRBV9 | 15 | -
CASSLRGTNEKLFF | TGTGCCAGCAGCTTGAGAGGAACTAATGAAAAACTGTTTTTT | - | TRBJ1-4 | TRBV5-5 | 14 | -
CASSRGAGYTF | TGTGCCAGCAGCCGAGGGGCGGGCTACACCTTC | - | TRBJ1-2 | TRBV7-2 | 11 | -
CASSRDRTQETQYF | TGTGCCAGCAGTCGGGACAGAACCCAAGAGACCCAGTACTTC | TRBD1 | TRBJ2-5 | TRBV6-6 | 14 | -
CASSVGSYQETQYF | TGTGCCAGCAGCGTAGGCAGCTACCAAGAGACCCAGTACTTC | - | TRBJ2-5 | TRBV9 | 14 | -
CASSEHGYEAFF | TGTGCCAGCAGTGAACATGGGTATGAAGCTTTCTTT | - | TRBJ1-1 | TRBV2 | 12 | -